The sequence of this TCR beta chain was determined in a study of cytomegalovirus exposure and HLA in healthy donors. Whole-study findings and limits: TCR beta chains numbering 164 were designated cytomegalovirus-associated. A few CMV-associated chains were confirmed in vitro to be specific for CMV antigens. Cytomegalovirus status, reportedly, was diagnosed with high specificity and sensitivity by the classifier.

There are 15 residues in the CDR3. TCRdb's copy holds only in-frame clones and misses some; the assay was immunoSEQ multiplex PCR. The repertoire holds about 150,000 clones, with approximately 86% as singletons. In the case of this clone: Its antigen is currently unknown.

This sequence joins TRBV12-1 and TRBJ1-2. TRBV12-1 is termed a pseudogene. Sequencing was carried out using PBMCs. This sequence originates from a man between 18 and 35 years old in good health and CMV-seropositive. The CDR3 nucleotides read TGTGCCAGCAGCAACTACTCTCAGGAGAGGGATGGCTACACCTTC. Translating gives CASSNYSQERDGYTF.